This T cell receptor (beta chain) was profiled in a study of blood T cell repertoires in COVID-19. Whole-study context: Specimens from acute and convalescent COVID-19 originated in the United States, Italy and Spain. T cells, B-cell-depleted T cells, or PBMCs provided the cDNA or gDNA that served as material.

The CDR3 has 12 residues. The V end was cut by 7 bases, the J end by 6 bases, with 12 bases between. Original analysis: Amplification with reference gene primers provided the estimates of nucleated cell counts. Assay used: immunoSEQ multiplex PCR; TCRdb lists only in-frame clones, some missing. That table supplies the V and J calls and clone size; D and trimming were determined from the DNA. The data contain tens of thousands of clones, more than 85% of them singletons. The sequence came from a man between 65 and 85 years old with active COVID-19. The chain is built from TRBV12-3 or TRBV12-4 and TRBJ1-1; the D is unclear. The sample was peripheral blood. CDR3 loop: CASTQTRAEAFF. The CDR3, as DNA: TGTGCCAGCACTCAGACTAGGGCTGAAGCTTTCTTT.